This T cell receptor (beta chain) came from a study of T cells after yellow fever vaccination. Overall study findings and caveats: Weaker in magnitude, the secondary response showed a faster peak on day 5 versus 15.

Via MiXCR, TCRdb re-called the 5' RACE reads, giving one row per CDR3 protein. The sample shows approximately 150,000 distinct CDR3 sequences, 9.3% of them seen only once. Of note for this clonotype: Its antigen is undetermined.

This TCR was sampled from a man aged 18 to 35 who received the YFV17D yellow fever vaccine. The input for sequencing was CD8+ T cells sorted from PBMCs, taken 45 days after the yellow fever booster vaccination.

The CDR3 loop reads CASSRMRIPGNTIYF. DNA of the CDR3: TGTGCCAGCAGCCGAATGAGGATTCCTGGAAACACCATATATTTT. The J gene is TRBJ1-3, the V gene TRBV7-9; D is undetermined. CDR3 length: 15 residues. The germline V gene has CDR1 SEHNR and CDR2 FQNEAQ (reference sequence). V lost 5 bases, J lost 2 bases, and 13 bases lay in between.